This T cell receptor beta chain derives from a study of PD-1 blockade in classical Hodgkin lymphoma. Regarding the study as a whole: Only CD4+ TCR diversity, not CD8+, had risen significantly by C4D1.

Sequencing used immunoSEQ multiplex PCR; TCRdb keeps in-frame clones, though not all of them. Of about 100,000 clones in the sample, 89% were seen once. With respect to this clone: Its antigen is still unknown.

Every patient was affected by relapse after autologous stem cell transplantation, while exposure to brentuximab vedotin was not uniform. The source was peripheral blood mononuclear cells (PBMCs), collected before the second cycle of nivolumab. The source is a human donor with classical Hodgkin lymphoma.

DNA for the CDR3: TGTGCCAGCAGTCTCCCGAGACAGGAGAACACCGGGGAGCTGTTTTTT. Protein product: CASSLPRQENTGELFF. The chain links TRBV6-6 to TRBJ2-2, with a weak D call TRBD1 (6 bases). Germline V gene sequence: CDR1 MNHNY, CDR2 SVGAGI (reference sequence). This CDR3 has 16 residues. Trimming shortened V by 5 bases and J by 1 base, and 14 bases separated the two germline ends.